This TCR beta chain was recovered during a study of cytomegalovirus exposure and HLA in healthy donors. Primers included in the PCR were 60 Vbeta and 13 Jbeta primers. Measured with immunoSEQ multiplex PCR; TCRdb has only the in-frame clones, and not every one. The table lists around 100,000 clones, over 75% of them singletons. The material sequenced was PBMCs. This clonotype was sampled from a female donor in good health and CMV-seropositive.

The CDR3: CASRVRGRASGRDYEQYF. In nucleotides, the CDR3 is TGTGCCAGCAGAGTCCGAGGAAGGGCTAGCGGGAGGGACTACGAGCAGTACTTC. V is TRBV28 and J is TRBJ2-7; 12 nucleotides match TRBD2. With V trimmed by 6 bases and J by 3 bases, 15 bases remained unmatched. The CDR3 contains 18 residues. The V gene's germline CDR1 is MDHEN and CDR2 SYDVKM.